This paragraph reports one T cell receptor (beta chain). Its antigen is not yet known. Per-base qualities were not stored, and no clone one base away is much larger. Explained via the paper, the time point label denotes: baseline before first vaccination. The sample's treatment or condition label, decoded: meningococcal conjugate vaccine given as trial control. The vaccinee samples were drawn from two UK trials, COV001 and COV002, one of which was a single-blind randomized controlled phase 2/3 trial testing AZD1222 (ChAdOx1 nCoV-19) in healthy adults. Trial participant PBMC samples were collected at day 0 and day 28 after the second dose for TCRbeta chain sequencing. Counted from cysteine to phenylalanine, this CDR3 has 15 amino acids. Of the read, only the CDR3 DNA is kept; its 45 bases are in frame from base 1. V loses 5 bases, J loses 0 bases, and the germline ends lie 16 bases apart. From a lookup of the germline V gene, CDR1 and CDR2 are SQVTM and ANQGSEA.

The CDR3 regions of human TCRbeta chains were analyzed by immunosequencing. The source study handled its data this way. Repertoire TCRs were matched against a reference library of SARS-CoV-2-specific TCRs generated with the MIRA antigen-specificity platform. Breadth was defined as the fraction of unique TCRs that were SARS-CoV-2-associated, and depth was defined as the fraction of total T cells that were SARS-CoV-2-associated. Using the MIRA data, each spike-specific TCR was mapped to the spike region that the TCR reacts to and placed in a CD4 or CD8 class. Log10-transformed breadth and depth values were compared by one-way ANOVA with Sidak's multiple comparisons tests. TCRdb provides this immuneACCESS table in a form limited to in-frame rearrangements. Some clones are lacking; in checked studies, under half of them reflect an unresolved V gene, and why the rest are absent is not known. The DNA was the basis for D and trimming; V, J and clone size are from that table. This sample holds 120,000 to 150,000 clones; about 81% were observed only once. The ten largest clones take up 4.1% of the sample.

The data stem from a study of T cell responses to AZD1222 COVID-19 vaccine (dated by TCRdb to the early 2020s). Background for the entire study: A total of just over 230 trial participants underwent TCR sequencing, of whom 207 had received two doses of AZD1222 and approximately 26 had received two doses of the MenACWY control vaccine. Trial participants were enrolled into age subgroups of 18-55, 56-69 and 70-plus years, which contained approximately 150, 30 and 60 TCR-sequenced participants, respectively.

Broad study findings and their caveats: Conclusions about previously exposed vaccinees are limited, since just six AZD1222 recipients were seropositive for SARS-CoV-2 at baseline. CD4 TCRs associated with the vaccine covered the entire spike protein, and the dominant responses were in regions 160-218 and 743-854. Most participants were white British and females outnumbered males, and the authors suggested that clonal diversity may have been underestimated. The 56-69-year group was small, and its depth increase did not reach significance, likely because of low power. Reportedly, almost half of the unique spike-specific TCRs recognized epitopes lying outside the regions that are mutated in the B.1.351 and B.1.1.7 variants. Spike-specific TCR breadth and depth rose significantly after two AZD1222 doses compared with day 0 and with MenACWY recipients. Because no day 14 peak-response samples were available, the repertoires could be characterized only after the peak T cell response.

The receptor's source is an adult in good health. Sample: peripheral blood, taken on day 0 of MenACWY control vaccination. Rearrangement joined TRBV29-1 to TRBJ1-2; TRBD1 could be the D gene, as 5 bases match. CDR3 protein: CSVSGDYLSNYGYTF. The nucleotide sequence is given as TGCAGCGTTTCCGGGGACTATCTTTCTAACTATGGCTACACCTTC.